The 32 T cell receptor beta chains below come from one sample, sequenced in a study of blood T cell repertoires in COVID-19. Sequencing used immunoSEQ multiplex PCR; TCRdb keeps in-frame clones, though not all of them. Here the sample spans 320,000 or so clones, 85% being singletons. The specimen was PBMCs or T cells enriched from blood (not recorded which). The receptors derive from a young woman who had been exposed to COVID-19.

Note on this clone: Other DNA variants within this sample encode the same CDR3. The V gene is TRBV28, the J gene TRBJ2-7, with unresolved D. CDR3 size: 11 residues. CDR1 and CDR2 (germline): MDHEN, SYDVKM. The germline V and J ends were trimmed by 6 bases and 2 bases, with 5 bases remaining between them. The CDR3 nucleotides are TGTGCCAGCAGCCCAGCCTACGAGCAGTACTTC. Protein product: CASSPAYEQYF. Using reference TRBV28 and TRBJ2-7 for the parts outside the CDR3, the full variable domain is DVKVTQSSRYLVKRTGEKVFLECVQDMDHENMFWYRQDPGLGLRLIYFSYDVKMKEKGDIPEGYSVSREKKERFSLILESASTNQTSMYLCASSPAYEQYFGPGTRLTVT.

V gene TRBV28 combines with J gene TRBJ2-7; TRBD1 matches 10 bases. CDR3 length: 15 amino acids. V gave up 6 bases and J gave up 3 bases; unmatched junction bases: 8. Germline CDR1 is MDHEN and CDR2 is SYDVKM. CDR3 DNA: TGTGCCAGCAGCCCCGTAGACAGGGGGCGCTACGAGCAGTACTTC. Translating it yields CASSPVDRGRYEQYF. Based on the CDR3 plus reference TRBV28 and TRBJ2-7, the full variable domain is DVKVTQSSRYLVKRTGEKVFLECVQDMDHENMFWYRQDPGLGLRLIYFSYDVKMKEKGDIPEGYSVSREKKERFSLILESASTNQTSMYLCASSPVDRGRYEQYFGPGTRLTVT.

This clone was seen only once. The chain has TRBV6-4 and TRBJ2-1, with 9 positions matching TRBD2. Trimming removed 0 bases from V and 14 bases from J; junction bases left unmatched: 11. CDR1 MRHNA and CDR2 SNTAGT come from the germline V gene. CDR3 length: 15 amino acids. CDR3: CASSDSRLAGGPKFF. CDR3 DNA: TGTGCCAGCAGTGACTCCAGACTGGCGGGAGGGCCAAAGTTCTTC.

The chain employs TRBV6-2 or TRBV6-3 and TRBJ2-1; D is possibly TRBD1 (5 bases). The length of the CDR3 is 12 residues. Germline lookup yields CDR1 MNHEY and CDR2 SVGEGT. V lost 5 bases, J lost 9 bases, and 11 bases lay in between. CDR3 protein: CASSPGPREQFF. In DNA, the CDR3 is TGTGCCAGCAGTCCAGGGCCGCGTGAGCAGTTCTTC.

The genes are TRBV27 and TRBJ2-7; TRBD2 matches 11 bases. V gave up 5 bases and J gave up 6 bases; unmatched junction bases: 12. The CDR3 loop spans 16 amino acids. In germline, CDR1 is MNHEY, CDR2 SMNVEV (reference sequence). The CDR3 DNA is TGTGCCAGCAGTCTGAATAGCGGGAGGGCTGATTTCGAGCAGTACTTC. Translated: CASSLNSGRADFEQYF.

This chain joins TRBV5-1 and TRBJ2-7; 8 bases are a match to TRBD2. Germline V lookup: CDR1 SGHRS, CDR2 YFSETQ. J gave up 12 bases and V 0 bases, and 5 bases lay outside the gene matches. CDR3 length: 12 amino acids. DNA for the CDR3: TGCGCCAGCAGCTTGGAGAGCGGGAGTAGGTACTTC. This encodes CASSLESGSRYF.

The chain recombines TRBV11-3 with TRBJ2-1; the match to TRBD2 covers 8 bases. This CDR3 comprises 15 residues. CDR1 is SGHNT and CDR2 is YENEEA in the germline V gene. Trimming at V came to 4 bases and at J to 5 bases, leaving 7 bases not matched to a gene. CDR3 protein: CASSYISGSDNEQFF. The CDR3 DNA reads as TGTGCCAGCAGCTATATCAGCGGGAGCGACAATGAGCAGTTCTTC.

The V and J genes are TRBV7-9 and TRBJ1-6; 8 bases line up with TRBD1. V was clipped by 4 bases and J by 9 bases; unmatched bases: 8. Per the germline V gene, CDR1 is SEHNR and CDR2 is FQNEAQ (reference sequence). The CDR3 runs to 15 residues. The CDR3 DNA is TGTGCCAGCAGCTCAGCCACAGGGGGAAGTTCACCCCTCCACTTT. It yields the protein CASSSATGGSSPLHF.

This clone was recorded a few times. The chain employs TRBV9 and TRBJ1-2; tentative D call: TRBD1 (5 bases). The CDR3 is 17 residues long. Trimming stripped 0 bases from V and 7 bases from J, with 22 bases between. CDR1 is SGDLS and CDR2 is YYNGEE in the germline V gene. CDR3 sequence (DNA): TGTGCCAGCAGCGTAGCCCAGGCTGTCAGGGAGGGGTCTGGCTACACCTTC. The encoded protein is CASSVAQAVREGSGYTF. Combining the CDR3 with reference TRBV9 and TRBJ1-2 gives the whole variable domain DSGVTQTPKHLITATGQRVTLRCSPRSGDLSVYWYQQSLDQGLQFLIQYYNGEERAKGNILERFSAQQFPDLHSELNLSSLELGDSALYFCASSVAQAVREGSGYTFGSGTRLTVV.

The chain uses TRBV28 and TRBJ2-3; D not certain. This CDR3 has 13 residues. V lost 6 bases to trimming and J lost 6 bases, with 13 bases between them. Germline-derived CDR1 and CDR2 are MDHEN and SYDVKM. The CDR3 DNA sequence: TGTGCCAGCAGATTGGTCGAAGAGGATACGCAGTATTTT. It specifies CASRLVEEDTQYF.

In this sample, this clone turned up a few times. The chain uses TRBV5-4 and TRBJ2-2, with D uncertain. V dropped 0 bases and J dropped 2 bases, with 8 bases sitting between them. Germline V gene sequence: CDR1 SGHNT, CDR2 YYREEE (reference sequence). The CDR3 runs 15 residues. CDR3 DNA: TGTGCCAGCAGCTTGGCGAGAGGAAACACCGGGGAGCTGTTTTTT. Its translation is CASSLARGNTGELFF.

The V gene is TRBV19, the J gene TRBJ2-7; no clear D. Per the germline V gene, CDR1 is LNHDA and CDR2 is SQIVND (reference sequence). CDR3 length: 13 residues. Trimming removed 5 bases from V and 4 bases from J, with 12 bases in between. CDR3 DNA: TGTGCCAGTAGTGTTGGGCCCAGTTACGAGCAGTACTTC. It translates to CASSVGPSYEQYF.

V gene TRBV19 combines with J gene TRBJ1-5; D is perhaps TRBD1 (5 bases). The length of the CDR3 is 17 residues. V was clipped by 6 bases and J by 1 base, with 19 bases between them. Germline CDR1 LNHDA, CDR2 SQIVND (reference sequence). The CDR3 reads CASSPNGGGMSNQPQHF. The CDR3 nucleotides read TGTGCCAGTAGCCCGAACGGCGGGGGTATGAGCAATCAGCCCCAGCATTTT.

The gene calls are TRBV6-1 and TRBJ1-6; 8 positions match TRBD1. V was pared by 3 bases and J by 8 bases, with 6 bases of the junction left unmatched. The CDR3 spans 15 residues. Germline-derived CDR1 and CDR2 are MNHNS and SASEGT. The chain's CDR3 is CASSEARQGHSPLHF. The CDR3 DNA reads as TGTGCCAGCAGTGAGGCGAGACAGGGGCATTCACCCCTCCACTTT.

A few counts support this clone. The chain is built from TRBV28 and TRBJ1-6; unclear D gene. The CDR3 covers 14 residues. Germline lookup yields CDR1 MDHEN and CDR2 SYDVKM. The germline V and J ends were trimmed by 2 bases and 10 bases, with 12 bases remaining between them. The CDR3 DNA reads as TGTGCCAGCAGTTTAGTAAGCAAGTCCTCACCCCTCCACTTT. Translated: CASSLVSKSSPLHF. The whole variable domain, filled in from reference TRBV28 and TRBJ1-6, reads DVKVTQSSRYLVKRTGEKVFLECVQDMDHENMFWYRQDPGLGLRLIYFSYDVKMKEKGDIPEGYSVSREKKERFSLILESASTNQTSMYLCASSLVSKSSPLHFGNGTRLTVT.

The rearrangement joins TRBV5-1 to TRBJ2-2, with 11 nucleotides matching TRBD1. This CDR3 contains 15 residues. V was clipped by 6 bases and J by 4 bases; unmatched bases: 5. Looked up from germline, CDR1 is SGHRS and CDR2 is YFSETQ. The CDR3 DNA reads TGCGCCAGCACCGGACAGGGGGCTGGCACCGGGGAGCTGTTTTTT. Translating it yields CASTGQGAGTGELFF.

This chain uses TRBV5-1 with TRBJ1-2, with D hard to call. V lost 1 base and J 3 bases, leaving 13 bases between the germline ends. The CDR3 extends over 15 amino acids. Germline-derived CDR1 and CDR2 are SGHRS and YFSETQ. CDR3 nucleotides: TGCGCCAGCAGCTTGTGGATAACCGACTACTATGGCTACACCTTC. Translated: CASSLWITDYYGYTF.

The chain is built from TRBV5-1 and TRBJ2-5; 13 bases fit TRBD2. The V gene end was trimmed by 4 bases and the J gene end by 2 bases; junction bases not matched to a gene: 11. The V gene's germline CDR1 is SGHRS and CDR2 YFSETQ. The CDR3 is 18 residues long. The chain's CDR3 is CASSLQPRGLAGQETQYF. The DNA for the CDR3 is TGCGCCAGCAGCCTGCAGCCCCGGGGACTAGCGGGGCAAGAGACCCAGTACTTC. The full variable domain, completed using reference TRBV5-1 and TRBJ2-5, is KAGVTQTPRYLIKTRGQQVTLSCSPISGHRSVSWYQQTPGQGLQFLFEYFSETQRNKGNFPGRFSGRQFSNSRSEMNVSTLELGDSALYLCASSLQPRGLAGQETQYFGPGTRLLVL.

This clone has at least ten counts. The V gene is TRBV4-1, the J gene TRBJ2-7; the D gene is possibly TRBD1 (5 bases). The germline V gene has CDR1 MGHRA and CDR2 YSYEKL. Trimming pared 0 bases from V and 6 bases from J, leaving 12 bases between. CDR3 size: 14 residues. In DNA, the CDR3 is TGCGCCAGCAGCCAAGACCCCAGGGTGGGCGAGCAGTACTTC. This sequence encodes CASSQDPRVGEQYF.

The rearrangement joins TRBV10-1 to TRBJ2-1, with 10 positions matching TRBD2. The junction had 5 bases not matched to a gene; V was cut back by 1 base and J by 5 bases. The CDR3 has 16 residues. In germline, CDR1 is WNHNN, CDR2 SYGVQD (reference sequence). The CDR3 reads CASSEFNLAGDNEQFF. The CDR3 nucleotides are TGCGCCAGCAGTGAGTTTAACCTAGCGGGGGACAATGAGCAGTTCTTC.

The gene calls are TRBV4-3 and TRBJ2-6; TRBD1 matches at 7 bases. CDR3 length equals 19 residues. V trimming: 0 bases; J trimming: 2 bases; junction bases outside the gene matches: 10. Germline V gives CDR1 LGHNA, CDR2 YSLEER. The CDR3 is CASSQERVRGLTGANVLTF. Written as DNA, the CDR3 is TGCGCCAGCAGCCAAGAGAGGGTCAGGGGGTTAACTGGGGCCAACGTCCTGACTTTC.

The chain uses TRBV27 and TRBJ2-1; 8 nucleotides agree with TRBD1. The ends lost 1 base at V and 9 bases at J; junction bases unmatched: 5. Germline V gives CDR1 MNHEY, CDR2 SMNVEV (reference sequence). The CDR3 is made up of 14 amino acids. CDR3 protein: CASSLLAGGGEQFF. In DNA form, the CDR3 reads TGTGCCAGCAGTTTATTAGCAGGGGGCGGTGAGCAGTTCTTC.

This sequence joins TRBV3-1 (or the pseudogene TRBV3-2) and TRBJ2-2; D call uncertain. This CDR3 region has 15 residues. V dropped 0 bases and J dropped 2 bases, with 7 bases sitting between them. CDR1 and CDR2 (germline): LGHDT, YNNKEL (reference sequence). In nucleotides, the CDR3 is TGTGCCAGCAGCCAAGAACTCGCCAACACCGGGGAGCTGTTTTTT. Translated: CASSQELANTGELFF.

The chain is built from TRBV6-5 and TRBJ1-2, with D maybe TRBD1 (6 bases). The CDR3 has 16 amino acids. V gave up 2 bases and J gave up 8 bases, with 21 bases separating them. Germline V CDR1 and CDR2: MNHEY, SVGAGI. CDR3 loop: CASSYQISWGGDGYTF. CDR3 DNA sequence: TGTGCCAGCAGTTACCAGATAAGTTGGGGGGGCGACGGCTACACCTTC.

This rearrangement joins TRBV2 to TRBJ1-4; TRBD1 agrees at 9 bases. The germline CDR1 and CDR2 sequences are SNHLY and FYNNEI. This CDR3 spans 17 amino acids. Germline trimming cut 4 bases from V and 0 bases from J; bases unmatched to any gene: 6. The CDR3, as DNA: TGTGCCAGCAGTGGGTTGACAGGGGGTGCAACTAATGAAAAACTGTTTTTT. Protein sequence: CASSGLTGGATNEKLFF. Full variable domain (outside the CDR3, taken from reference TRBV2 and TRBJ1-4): EPEVTQTPSHQVTQMGQEVILRCVPISNHLYFYWYRQILGQKVEFLVSFYNNEISEKSEIFDDQFSVERPDGSNFTLKIRSTKLEDSAMYFCASSGLTGGATNEKLFFGSGTQLSVL.

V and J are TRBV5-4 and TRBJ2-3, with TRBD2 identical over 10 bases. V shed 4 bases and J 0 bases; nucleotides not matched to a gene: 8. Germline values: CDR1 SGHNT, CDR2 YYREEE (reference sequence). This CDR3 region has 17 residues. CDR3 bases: TGTGCCAGCAGCCGGGGACTAGCGACAACTAGCACAGATACGCAGTATTTT. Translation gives CASSRGLATTSTDTQYF.

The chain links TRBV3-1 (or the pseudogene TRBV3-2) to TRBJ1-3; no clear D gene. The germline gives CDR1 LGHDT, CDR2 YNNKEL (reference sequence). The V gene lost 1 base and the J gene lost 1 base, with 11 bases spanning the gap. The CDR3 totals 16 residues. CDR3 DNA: TGTGCCAGCAGCCAAGTGGTCTCTATTTCTGGAAACACCATATATTTT. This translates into CASSQVVSISGNTIYF.

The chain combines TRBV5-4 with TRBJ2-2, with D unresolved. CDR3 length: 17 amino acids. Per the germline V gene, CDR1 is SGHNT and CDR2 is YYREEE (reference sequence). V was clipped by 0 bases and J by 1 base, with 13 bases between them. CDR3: CASSLELPGLNTGELFF. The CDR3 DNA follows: TGTGCCAGCAGCTTGGAGCTTCCGGGTCTGAACACCGGGGAGCTGTTTTTT.

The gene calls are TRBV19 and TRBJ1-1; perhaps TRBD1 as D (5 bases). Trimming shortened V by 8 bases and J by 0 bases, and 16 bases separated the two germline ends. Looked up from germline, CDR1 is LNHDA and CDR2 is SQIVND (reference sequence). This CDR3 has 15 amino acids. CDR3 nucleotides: TGTGCCAGTGGGGCAGGCCCCCCCATGAACACTGAAGCTTTCTTT. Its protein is CASGAGPPMNTEAFF.

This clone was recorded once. The CDR3 DNA sequence: TGTGCCAGCAGTGACAGGGGGCATAATTCACCCCTCCACTTT. It codes for CASSDRGHNSPLHF. The rearrangement links TRBV6-1 to TRBJ1-6, with TRBD1 identical over 8 bases. Germline V lookup: CDR1 MNHNS, CDR2 SASEGT. Unmatched junction bases numbered 0, after V lost 3 bases and J lost 5 bases. CDR3 length equals 14 residues.

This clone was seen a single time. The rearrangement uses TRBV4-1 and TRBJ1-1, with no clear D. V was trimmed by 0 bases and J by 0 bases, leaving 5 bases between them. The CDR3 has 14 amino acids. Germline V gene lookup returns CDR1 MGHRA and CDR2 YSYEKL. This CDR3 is CASSQDRVNTEAFF. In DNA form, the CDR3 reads TGCGCCAGCAGCCAAGATCGAGTGAACACTGAAGCTTTCTTT.

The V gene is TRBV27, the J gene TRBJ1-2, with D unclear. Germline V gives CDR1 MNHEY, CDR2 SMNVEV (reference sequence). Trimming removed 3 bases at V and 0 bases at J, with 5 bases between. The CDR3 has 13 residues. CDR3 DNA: TGTGCCAGCAGTTTTAGCCCTAACTATGGCTACACCTTC. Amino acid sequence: CASSFSPNYGYTF.